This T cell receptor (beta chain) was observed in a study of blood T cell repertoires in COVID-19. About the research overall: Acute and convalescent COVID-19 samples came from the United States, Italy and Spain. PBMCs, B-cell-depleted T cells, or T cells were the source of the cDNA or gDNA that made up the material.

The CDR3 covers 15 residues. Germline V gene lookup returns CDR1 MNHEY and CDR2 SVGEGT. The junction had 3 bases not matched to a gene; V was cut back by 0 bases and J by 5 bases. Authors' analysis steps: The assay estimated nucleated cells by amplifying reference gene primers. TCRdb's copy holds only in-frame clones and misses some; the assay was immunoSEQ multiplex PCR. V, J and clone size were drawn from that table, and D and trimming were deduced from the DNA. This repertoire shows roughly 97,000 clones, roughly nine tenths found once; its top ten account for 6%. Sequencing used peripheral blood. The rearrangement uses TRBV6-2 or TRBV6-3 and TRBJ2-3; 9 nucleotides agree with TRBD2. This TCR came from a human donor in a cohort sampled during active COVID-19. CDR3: CASSYSSGGEDTQYF. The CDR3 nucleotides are TGTGCCAGCAGTTACTCTAGCGGGGGAGAAGATACGCAGTATTTT.